The 7 T cell receptor beta chains reported below all come from one sample, sequenced in a study of T cell repertoires in cytomegalovirus infection. These TCRs' antigens remain unknown. A single record per CDR3 protein comes from TCRdb applying MiXCR to the reads. There are about 830,000 distinct CDR3 sequences in the sample; 32% occur only once, and 12% lies in the top ten. The sequencing here drew on cultured CD8+ T cells from PBMCs, taken from culture after CMV antigen stimulation. These TCRs come from a human donor in good health (CMV status not recorded). Some clones in this sample may be carry-over from other donors' samples.

The rearrangement links TRBV27 to TRBJ1-2; D might be TRBD1 (5 bases). CDR1 and CDR2 from the germline V gene are MNHEY and SMNVEV (reference sequence). The CDR3 is 15 amino acids. Trimming took 5 bases from V and 3 from J, leaving 16 bases between them. The CDR3 spells CASSRGPGSDYGYTF. The DNA of the CDR3 is TGTGCCAGCAGTCGGGGACCGGGAAGCGACTATGGCTACACCTTC.

The chain uses TRBV29-1 and TRBJ2-1; 8 bases are a match to TRBD1. Germline assignment: CDR1 SQVTM and CDR2 ANQGSEA. Losses at the gene ends were 8 bases for V and 5 bases for J; bases not matched to a gene: 8. There are 13 residues in the CDR3. The CDR3 region has the DNA TGCAGCTCTCTACAGGGGGGAAACAATGAGCAGTTCTTC. Its translation: CSSLQGGNNEQFF.

V is TRBV10-2 and J is TRBJ2-7; D ambiguous. The V end lost 2 bases, the J end lost 2 bases, and 13 bases lay between the germline ends. The CDR3 consists of 15 residues. Germline assignment: CDR1 WSHSY and CDR2 SAAADI. For the CDR3, the DNA is TGCGCCAGCAGTGAGGGAAGAAATACCCCCTACGAGCAGTACTTC. It specifies CASSEGRNTPYEQYF.

This clonotype occurred many times. This chain joins TRBV7-6 and TRBJ1-5; TRBD1 agrees at 7 bases. This CDR3 comprises 15 residues. V gave up 1 base and J gave up 4 bases; unmatched junction bases: 4. Germline assignment: CDR1 SGHVS and CDR2 FNYEAQ. The CDR3 DNA reads TGTGCCAGCAGCTTAGGGACAGGCGCAAATCAGCCCCAGCATTTT. Translation gives CASSLGTGANQPQHF.

As DNA, the CDR3 is TGTGCCATCAGCTCAAGGACGGTCGGGGAGCTGTTTTTT. Its translation: CAISSRTVGELFF. The chain combines TRBV10-3 with TRBJ2-2; no clear D gene. Trimming pared 6 bases from V and 7 bases from J, leaving 12 bases between. This CDR3 has 13 residues. CDR1 is ENHRY and CDR2 is SYGVKD in the germline V gene.

This clonotype was counted many times. The chain joins TRBV7-2 to TRBJ1-5; D perhaps matches TRBD1 (6 bases). CDR3 size: 17 residues. The germline gives CDR1 SGHTA, CDR2 FQGNSA. Trimming pared 5 bases from V and 2 bases from J, leaving 19 bases between. The CDR3 region is CASSSDPYRDGNQPQHF. CDR3 in DNA: TGTGCCAGCAGCAGCGACCCCTACAGGGATGGCAATCAGCCCCAGCATTTT.

V is TRBV4-1 and J is TRBJ2-1; 9 bases are a match to TRBD2. Germline V lookup: CDR1 MGHRA, CDR2 YSYEKL. The V segment lost 4 bases and the J segment 4 bases; nucleotides outside the gene matches: 8. The CDR3 extends over 16 amino acids. The chain's CDR3 is CASSRSSGGQYNEQFF. The CDR3, as DNA: TGCGCCAGCAGCCGAAGTAGCGGGGGACAATACAATGAGCAGTTCTTC.